This TCR beta chain was identified during a study of T-cell reconstitution after alpha-beta-depleted transplantation in children. This clonotype was recorded a few times. This sample's TCRbeta library carried unique molecular identifier barcodes. MiXCR, applied by TCRdb to the PCR reads, yields one record per CDR3 protein. The sample records about 400,000 distinct CDR3 sequences, over 20% being singletons. The receptor was derived from a human donor who donated a stem cell graft to a child with acute myeloid leukemia. The source material was PBMCs from the stem cell graft donor, sampled from the stem cell graft.

This CDR3 is CASTKDSDRGYEKLFF. As DNA, the CDR3 is TGTGCCAGCACCAAAGACTCGGACAGGGGATATGAAAAACTGTTTTTT. The V and J genes are TRBV5-4 and TRBJ1-4, with 9 bases fitting TRBD1. The CDR3 contains 16 residues. Trimming took 6 bases from V and 6 from J; bases not matched to a gene: 12. Germline lookup yields CDR1 SGHNT and CDR2 YYREEE (reference sequence).